A selection of T cell receptor beta chains follows, all from one sample in a study of T cells in narcolepsy. Measured with immunoSEQ multiplex PCR; TCRdb has only the in-frame clones, and not every one. The sample lists roughly 11,000 clones, around 94% occurring once. What was sequenced was CD45RA- memory CD4+ T cells from PBMCs. The receptors derive from a human donor with narcolepsy. CDR3s include the opening cysteine and the closing phenylalanine or tryptophan. The order of the fields is J gene, V gene, D gene, clone size, CDR3 length, CDR3 DNA, CDR3 protein. The D gene is left open where the match is weak. The size field is filled for only some rows; it gives once, few, many or a size class.

J gene: TRBJ2-5
V gene: TRBV2
D gene: NA
clone size: NA
CDR3 length: 12
CDR3 DNA: TGTGCCAGCAGACAGGGCCGGGAGACCCAGTACTTC
CDR3 protein: CASRQGRETQYF

J gene: TRBJ1-2
V gene: TRBV30
D gene: TRBD1
clone size: NA
CDR3 length: 14
CDR3 DNA: TGTGCCTGGAGTGTGGGGACAGCTAACTATGGCTACACCTTC
CDR3 protein: CAWSVGTANYGYTF

J gene: TRBJ1-2
V gene: TRBV9
D gene: TRBD1
clone size: NA
CDR3 length: 16
CDR3 DNA: TGTGCCAGCAGCGTAGAGGTGACAGGGGGCGACTATGGCTACACCTTC
CDR3 protein: CASSVEVTGGDYGYTF

J gene: TRBJ1-1
V gene: TRBV5-6
D gene: TRBD1
clone size: NA
CDR3 length: 15
CDR3 DNA: TGTGCCAGCAGCCACAGCGGACAGGGTGGCACTGAAGCTTTCTTT
CDR3 protein: CASSHSGQGGTEAFF

J gene: TRBJ1-1
V gene: TRBV5-3
D gene: NA
clone size: NA
CDR3 length: 19
CDR3 DNA: TGTGCCAGAAGCTTGGGCGTTCTCTTCAGGGGAAGGAAGAACACTGAAGCTTTCTTT
CDR3 protein: CARSLGVLFRGRKNTEAFF

J gene: TRBJ2-3
V gene: TRBV11-3
D gene: TRBD2
clone size: NA
CDR3 length: 14
CDR3 DNA: TGTGCCAGCAGCTTGAGCGGGAGGGCAGATACGCAGTATTTT
CDR3 protein: CASSLSGRADTQYF

J gene: TRBJ2-3
V gene: TRBV19
D gene: TRBD2
clone size: NA
CDR3 length: 16
CDR3 DNA: TGTGCCAGTAGTATAGCCGCCTTAGCGGGAGCAGATACGCAGTATTTT
CDR3 protein: CASSIAALAGADTQYF

J gene: TRBJ1-2
V gene: TRBV2
D gene: NA
clone size: once
CDR3 length: 14
CDR3 DNA: TGTGCCAGCAGAAGGGACACCACTAACTATGGCTACACCTTC
CDR3 protein: CASRRDTTNYGYTF

J gene: TRBJ2-7
V gene: TRBV7-6
D gene: TRBD2
clone size: NA
CDR3 length: 15
CDR3 DNA: TGTGCCAGCAGCTTATTCGCGGGAGGGCCCTCCGAGCAGTACTTC
CDR3 protein: CASSLFAGGPSEQYF

J gene: TRBJ1-2
V gene: TRBV18
D gene: NA
clone size: NA
CDR3 length: 12
CDR3 DNA: TGTGCCAGCTCACTAGGGGAAGCTGGCTACACCTTC
CDR3 protein: CASSLGEAGYTF

J gene: TRBJ2-5
V gene: TRBV18
D gene: TRBD1
clone size: once
CDR3 length: 14
CDR3 DNA: TGTGCCAGCTCACCAAACAGGGGAGTAGAGACCCAGTACTTC
CDR3 protein: CASSPNRGVETQYF